The rows below give T cell receptor beta chains drawn from one sample of a study of beta chain features in type 1 diabetes. The repertoire was sequenced with immunoSEQ multiplex PCR; TCRdb's copy has only in-frame clones and lacks some. Here the sample spans about 930,000 clones, 17% being singletons. Sequencing used naive CD4+ T cells from blood. Source of these receptors: a woman between 18 and 29 years old in good health. The conserved cysteine and the conserved F or W are not part of the CDR3 here. The order of the fields is CDR3 protein, V gene.

CDR3 protein: ASSYSGGEGQPQH
V gene: TRBV6-5

CDR3 protein: ASRHGAGETYEQY
V gene: TRBV19

CDR3 protein: ASSERWTALLGTSEQETQY
V gene: TRBV2

CDR3 protein: ASRKQGANGYT
V gene: TRBV28

CDR3 protein: ASSQVQGASGRSSYNEQF
V gene: TRBV4-2

CDR3 protein: ASSRSGREDSYNEQF
V gene: TRBV18

CDR3 protein: ASSFRATGNSGANVLT
V gene: TRBV7-9

CDR3 protein: ASSFNSPSSEQF
V gene: TRBV27

CDR3 protein: ASSLRTGGGTDTQY
V gene: TRBV7-9

CDR3 protein: ATSRDPGYEQY
V gene: TRBV15

CDR3 protein: ASSGPANEKLF
V gene: TRBV6-6

CDR3 protein: SARSGVLF
V gene: TRBV20-1

CDR3 protein: ASSEARGLAQY
V gene: TRBV25-1

CDR3 protein: SVKGTETTYEQY
V gene: TRBV29-1

CDR3 protein: ASSRGQVRNEQY
V gene: TRBV7-2

CDR3 protein: ASRLSREGSYNEQF
V gene: TRBV27

CDR3 protein: ASSLVVGRGEQF
V gene: TRBV11-1

CDR3 protein: ASSPAGHLTYEQY
V gene: TRBV6-5

CDR3 protein: ASSLGEYYGYT
V gene: TRBV5-1

CDR3 protein: ASTDLEKLF
V gene: TRBV2

CDR3 protein: ASSSAGYHEQF
V gene: TRBV28

CDR3 protein: AISELAGGFGEQF
V gene: TRBV10-3

CDR3 protein: ASSNRQGAAYGYT
V gene: TRBV7-2

CDR3 protein: ATSRGGQGSTTEAF
V gene: TRBV15

CDR3 protein: ATSRDKDRSGNTIY
V gene: TRBV15

CDR3 protein: SARDYLYEQY
V gene: TRBV29-1

CDR3 protein: ASSQDLWSATTDTQY
V gene: TRBV4-2

CDR3 protein: ASRRLAGGGEQY
V gene: TRBV28

CDR3 protein: ASSRDEAF
V gene: TRBV7-9